Listed here is a single T cell receptor beta chain. Its antigen is unknown. The junction had 6 bases not matched to a gene; V was cut back by 10 bases and J by 2 bases. CDR1 is MNHNS, CDR2 SASEGT, per germline. This CDR3 is built from 13 residues. This entry belongs to a study of T-cell memory formation after mild COVID-19. As for the study in general: TCR clusters were mostly confined to one donor each.

TCRdb called the 5' RACE reads again in MiXCR, with one record for every CDR3 protein. The table includes about 160,000 distinct CDR3 sequences, about 28% detected once. Regarding the study as a whole: Pre-infection memory already had some responding clones, implying cross-reactive memory joined. Clones contracting across day 15 to 85 had a balanced CD4/CD8 profile; later expanding clones leaned CD4+. CD4+ contracting clones were found mainly in CM and EM, and CD8+ ones in EMRA.

The TCR originated in an adult woman who had mild COVID-19 (a few samples of this study predate the infection). Cell type and time point are not known. V gene TRBV6-1 combines with J gene TRBJ2-3; TRBD1 matches at 7 bases. Sequencing was performed on PBMCs or a T cell subset sorted from them (not recorded which). The chain's CDR3 is CATRQGTTDTQYF. CDR3 nucleotides: TGTGCCACCCGACAGGGCACCACAGATACGCAGTATTTT.